A selection of T cell receptor beta chains follows, all from one sample in a study of T cell responses to AZD1222 COVID-19 vaccine. Data came from immunoSEQ multiplex PCR; TCRdb stores just in-frame clones and leaves some out. The sample has about 97,000 clones, about 88% seen once. Material: peripheral blood, obtained on day 0 of AZD1222 vaccination. These receptors were obtained from an adult in good health. The CDR3 runs from the conserved cysteine through the conserved F or W. D genes are given only for firm matches. The size of a clone is reported for some rows only, either as once, few or many, or as a class for expanded clones.

CDR3	DNA	J	D	size	V
CASSDGEGSGELFF	TGTGCCAGCAGTGACGGAGAAGGGTCCGGGGAGCTGTTTTTT	TRBJ2-2	-	-	TRBV6-4
CASSETGAISNQPQHF	TGTGCCAGCAGCGAAACGGGGGCCATTAGCAATCAGCCCCAGCATTTT	TRBJ1-5	-	-	TRBV2
CASRGQTGELFF	TGTGCCAGCAGGGGGCAGACCGGGGAGCTGTTTTTT	TRBJ2-2	-	-	TRBV9
CASSPRPRIGGAEKLFF	TGTGCCAGCAGCCCAAGACCCCGCATTGGAGGGGCTGAAAAACTGTTTTTT	TRBJ1-4	-	few	TRBV7-2
CASSRRQGRFGANEKLFF	TGCGCCAGCAGTAGAAGACAGGGGAGATTTGGAGCTAATGAAAAACTGTTTTTT	TRBJ1-4	TRBD1	-	TRBV4-3
CAWSTGNTGELFF	TGTGCCTGGAGTACAGGGAACACCGGGGAGCTGTTTTTT	TRBJ2-2	-	-	TRBV30
CASSDTGWDSPLHF	TGTGCCAGCAGTGACACTGGATGGGACTCACCCCTCCACTTT	TRBJ1-6	-	-	TRBV6-4
CASSPMAGGSEAFF	TGTGCCAGTAGTCCAATGGCGGGGGGCAGTGAAGCTTTCTTT	TRBJ1-1	-	-	TRBV19
CASSFGTGEGYGYTF	TGTGCCAGTAGTTTCGGGACAGGGGAAGGGTATGGCTACACCTTC	TRBJ1-2	TRBD1	-	TRBV19
CASSLVGQGAYNEQFF	TGTGCCAGCTCACTCGTGGGACAGGGGGCCTACAATGAGCAGTTCTTC	TRBJ2-1	TRBD1	-	TRBV18
CASSDVGQTDGYTF	TGTGCCAGCAGCGACGTCGGGCAGACTGATGGCTACACCTTC	TRBJ1-2	-	-	TRBV11-2
CASSTNYEQYF	TGTGCCAGTAGTACTAACTACGAGCAGTACTTC	TRBJ2-7	-	-	TRBV19
CASSVGDRNYGYTF	TGTGCCAGCAGCGTAGGGGACCGCAACTATGGCTACACCTTC	TRBJ1-2	-	-	TRBV9
CASSDGTSGFYNEQFF	TGTGCCAGCAGCGATGGGACTAGCGGATTCTACAATGAGCAGTTCTTC	TRBJ2-1	TRBD2	-	TRBV27
CATSRSKEPYNEQFF	TGTGCCACCAGCAGATCTAAGGAACCATACAATGAGCAGTTCTTC	TRBJ2-1	-	few	TRBV15
CASSLEGKSNQPQHF	TGTGCCAGCAGTTTGGAGGGGAAGAGCAATCAGCCCCAGCATTTT	TRBJ1-5	-	once	TRBV6-5
CASSGDRGHFITEAFF	TGTGCCAGCAGCGGTGACAGGGGACATTTTATCACTGAAGCTTTCTTT	TRBJ1-1	TRBD1	-	TRBV7-2
CASSLGAGENSGYTF	TGTGCCAGCAGCTTAGGTGCGGGGGAGAATAGTGGCTACACCTTC	TRBJ1-2	-	-	TRBV11-2
CASSSLGAGYEQYF	TGTGCCAGCTCATCGCTAGGGGCGGGTTACGAGCAGTACTTC	TRBJ2-7	-	-	TRBV18
CASSSLYQETQYF	TGTGCCAGCAGTTCCCTCTACCAAGAGACCCAGTACTTC	TRBJ2-5	-	-	TRBV25-1
CASRLQGDNYGYTF	TGTGCCAGCAGACTTCAGGGGGACAACTATGGCTACACCTTC	TRBJ1-2	TRBD1	-	TRBV5-5
CASSSRDRGREQYF	TGTGCCAGCAGTTCGCGGGACAGGGGGCGGGAGCAGTACTTC	TRBJ2-7	TRBD1	-	TRBV6-5
CASSPDRDRPSYEQYF	TGCGCCAGCAGCCCCGACAGGGACAGGCCTTCCTACGAGCAGTACTTC	TRBJ2-7	TRBD1	-	TRBV4-3
CASSLVQGAGNSPLHF	TGTGCCAGCAGCTTAGTCCAGGGCGCGGGTAATTCACCCCTCCACTTT	TRBJ1-6	-	-	TRBV7-6
CASQRGPGPPEAFF	TGTGCCAGCCAAAGAGGGCCTGGGCCACCCGAAGCTTTCTTT	TRBJ1-1	-	-	TRBV11-3
CASSESITSNQPQHF	TGCGCCAGCAGTGAATCCATAACTAGCAATCAGCCCCAGCATTTT	TRBJ1-5	-	-	TRBV10-2
CASTHRTGSYEQYF	TGTGCCAGCACCCATCGGACAGGTTCCTACGAGCAGTACTTC	TRBJ2-7	TRBD1	-	TRBV6-6
CASGDRGRTEAFF	TGTGCCAGCGGGGACAGGGGGCGGACTGAAGCTTTCTTT	TRBJ1-1	TRBD1	-	TRBV3-1/TRBV3-2
CASRGPGWNYGYTF	TGTGCCAGCAGGGGCCCAGGGTGGAACTATGGCTACACCTTC	TRBJ1-2	-	-	TRBV5-4
CASRPDRNFFEAFF	TGTGCCAGCAGACCTGACAGGAATTTTTTTGAAGCTTTCTTT	TRBJ1-1	-	-	TRBV5-5
CASSPGGYNEQFF	TGTGCCAGCAGCCCCGGGGGGTACAATGAGCAGTTCTTC	TRBJ2-1	TRBD2	-	TRBV5-4
CASSSGVTAEAFF	TGTGCCAGCAGCTCAGGGGTTACGGCTGAAGCTTTCTTT	TRBJ1-1	-	-	TRBV7-2
CASSIDVQGHGYTF	TGTGCCAGTAGTATTGATGTCCAGGGACACGGCTACACCTTC	TRBJ1-2	-	-	TRBV19
CASSSGQGYEQYF	TGTGCCAGCAGTTCAGGACAGGGCTACGAGCAGTACTTC	TRBJ2-7	TRBD1	-	TRBV11-2
CASTPTGGDYSQPQHF	TGTGCCAGCACTCCGACAGGGGGCGATTACTCTCAGCCCCAGCATTTT	TRBJ1-5	TRBD1	once	TRBV27
CASSSIAGGSYEQYF	TGTGCCAGCAGCTCTATAGCGGGGGGGAGTTACGAGCAGTACTTC	TRBJ2-7	TRBD2	-	TRBV6-5
CASSWGGTNEQFF	TGTGCCAGCAGTTGGGGGGGCACAAATGAGCAGTTCTTC	TRBJ2-1	-	-	TRBV28
CASSPDRGNREKLFF	TGTGCCAGCAGCCCGGACAGGGGTAATCGAGAAAAACTGTTTTTT	TRBJ1-4	TRBD1	-	TRBV3-1/TRBV3-2
CASSAGPQAGAFF	TGTGCCAGCAGCGCGGGACCTCAGGCGGGAGCTTTCTTT	TRBJ1-1	-	-	TRBV7-9
CAASGISNEQFF	TGTGCCGCCTCAGGGATCAGCAATGAGCAGTTCTTC	TRBJ2-1	-	-	TRBV10-3
CASSVEAENSPLHF	TGTGCCAGCAGCGTAGAAGCGGAGAATTCACCCCTCCACTTT	TRBJ1-6	-	-	TRBV9
CASSSGTSTRNQPQHF	TGTGCCAGCAGTTCCGGGACGTCGACCCGCAATCAGCCCCAGCATTTT	TRBJ1-5	-	-	TRBV27
CASMLRGEVIEQFF	TGCGCCAGCATGCTCAGGGGCGAGGTGATTGAGCAGTTCTTC	TRBJ2-1	-	-	TRBV10-2
CASSFRDSTYGYTF	TGTGCCAGCAGCTTCCGGGACAGCACTTATGGCTACACCTTC	TRBJ1-2	TRBD1	-	TRBV5-4
CASTFKSSLVAFF	TGTGCCAGCACTTTTAAGTCCAGTCTGGTAGCTTTCTTT	TRBJ1-1	-	once	TRBV11-2
CASSLEGNSYEQYF	TGTGCCAGCAGCTTAGAGGGCAACTCCTACGAGCAGTACTTC	TRBJ2-7	-	-	TRBV7-2
CASSLEWQGAGYTF	TGCGCCAGCAGCTTGGAGTGGCAGGGTGCTGGCTACACCTTC	TRBJ1-2	-	once	TRBV5-1
CAWSVRGLDSPLHF	TGTGCCTGGAGTGTTCGGGGGCTGGATTCACCCCTCCACTTT	TRBJ1-6	-	-	TRBV30
CASSLMRAGNTEAFF	TGTGCCAGCAGTTTAATGAGGGCGGGGAACACTGAAGCTTTCTTT	TRBJ1-1	-	-	TRBV28
CASSSQGTGVGREPQHF	TGTGCTAGCAGCTCCCAAGGGACAGGAGTTGGTCGGGAGCCCCAGCATTTT	TRBJ1-5	TRBD1	-	TRBV7-7
CASSGPAGGYGTQYF	TGTGCCAGCAGTGGTCCAGCGGGGGGTTATGGGACCCAGTACTTC	TRBJ2-5	TRBD2	-	TRBV2